This record concerns one T cell receptor beta chain sequence. One junction end does not reproduce the germline sequence, and a read error may be involved. This CDR3 is built from 14 residues. Germline CDR1 reads MNHEY; CDR2 reads SMNVEV (reference sequence). These data are taken from a study of shared clonotypes between healthy human individuals. Replicate PCRs run on sorted subsets employed 200 ng DNA, approximately 30,000 T cell genomes. The data were produced by immunoSEQ multiplex PCR, yet TCRdb's version contains in-frame clones alone and is incomplete. The table shows about 1.1 million clones, with about 84% occurring only once.

The clonotype was recovered from a man younger than 30 in good health. Some clones in this sample may be carry-over from other donors' samples. Sample: memory CD4+ T cells from PBMCs. As for subset: CD45RA-negative fraction. The chain couples TRBV27 to TRBJ2-3, with TRBD1 as a possible D gene (5 bases). The CDR3, as DNA: TGTGCCAGCGGTTTGCAGGGAATCACAGATACGCAGTATTTT. The encoded protein is CASGLQGITDTQYF.